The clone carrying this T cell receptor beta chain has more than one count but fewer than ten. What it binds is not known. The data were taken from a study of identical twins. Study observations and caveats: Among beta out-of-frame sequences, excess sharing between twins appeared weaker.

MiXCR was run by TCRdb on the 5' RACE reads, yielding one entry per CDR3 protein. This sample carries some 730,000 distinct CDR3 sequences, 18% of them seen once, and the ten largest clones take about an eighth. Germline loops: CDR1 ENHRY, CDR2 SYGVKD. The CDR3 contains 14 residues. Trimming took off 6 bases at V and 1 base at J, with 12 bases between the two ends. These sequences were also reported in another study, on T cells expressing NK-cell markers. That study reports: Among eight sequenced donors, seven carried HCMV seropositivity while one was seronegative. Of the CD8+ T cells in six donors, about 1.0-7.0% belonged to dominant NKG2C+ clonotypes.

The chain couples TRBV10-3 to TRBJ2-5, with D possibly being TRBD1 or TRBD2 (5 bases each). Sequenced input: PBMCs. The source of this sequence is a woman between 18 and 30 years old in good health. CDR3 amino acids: CAISAGTVQETQYF. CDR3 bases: TGTGCCATCAGCGCTGGGACGGTCCAAGAGACCCAGTACTTC.